The 13 T cell receptor beta chains in this list originate from one sample, sequenced in a study of T cell responses to AZD1222 COVID-19 vaccine. Libraries were prepared by immunoSEQ multiplex PCR; TCRdb keeps only in-frame clonotypes and omits some of them. Of 80,000 or so clones in the sample, roughly 90% were seen once. The sample here was peripheral blood, taken on day 0 of AZD1222 vaccination. These receptors all stem from an adult in good health.

This chain connects TRBV29-1 to TRBJ1-1; 7 bases agree with TRBD1. The CDR3 totals 13 residues. With 4 bases clipped from V and 4 bases from J, the junction kept 6 bases outside the gene matches. Germline CDR1 is SQVTM and CDR2 is ANQGSEA. The CDR3 is CSVAWSGGTEAFF. The CDR3 bases are TGCAGCGTTGCCTGGTCAGGGGGCACTGAAGCTTTCTTT.

This chain uses TRBV19 with TRBJ1-1; TRBD1 agrees at 12 bases. The CDR3 runs 16 residues. CDR1 and CDR2 from the germline V gene are LNHDA and SQIVND (reference sequence). The trim removed 4 bases at V and 11 bases at J, leaving 14 bases unmatched. CDR3 DNA: TGTGCCAGTAGTAGTCCCCGGGACAGGGGGCGTGGAGAGGCTTTCTTT. Its translation: CASSSPRDRGRGEAFF.

The V call is TRBV11-2, the J call TRBJ1-1; maybe TRBD1 (6 bases). Germline-derived CDR1 and CDR2 are SGHAT and FQNNGV. The CDR3 has 15 amino acids. Trimming took 4 bases from V and 4 from J, leaving 16 bases between them. CDR3 in amino acids: CASSSLQGKGTEAFF. The CDR3 bases are TGTGCCAGCAGCTCACTTCAGGGGAAAGGCACTGAAGCTTTCTTT.

The gene calls are TRBV5-5 and TRBJ2-7; no clear D. CDR3 length: 16 amino acids. CDR1 and CDR2 from the germline V gene are SGHKS and YYEKEE (reference sequence). V lost 0 bases, J lost 2 bases, and 15 bases lay in between. CDR3 amino acids: CASSLAWSITAYEQYF. The CDR3 bases are TGTGCCAGCAGCTTGGCCTGGTCTATTACCGCCTACGAGCAGTACTTC.

This CDR3 reads CASSQARELFF. The CDR3 DNA reads as TGTGCCAGCAGCCAAGCTCGGGAACTGTTTTTT. This chain joins TRBV3-1 (or the pseudogene TRBV3-2) and TRBJ1-4, with no clear D. The V and J ends lost 1 base and 12 bases respectively, with 6 bases between them. The CDR3 runs 11 residues. Germline assignment: CDR1 LGHDT and CDR2 YNNKEL (reference sequence).

This sequence joins TRBV3-1 (or the pseudogene TRBV3-2) and TRBJ2-2, with D unresolved. CDR1 and CDR2 from the germline V gene are LGHDT and YNNKEL (reference sequence). V lost 0 bases and J lost 7, with 6 bases in between. This CDR3 spans 13 amino acids. As DNA, the CDR3 is TGTGCCAGCAGCCAAGACTGGGACGGGGAGCTGTTTTTT. It encodes CASSQDWDGELFF.

This clone was observed a handful of times. The V call is TRBV3-1 (or the pseudogene TRBV3-2), the J call TRBJ1-2; no definite D call. Germline assignment: CDR1 LGHDT and CDR2 YNNKEL (reference sequence). CDR3 length: 14 residues. Trimming removed 0 bases from V and 1 base from J, with 6 bases in between. CDR3 sequence: CASSQDTNNYGYTF. CDR3 in DNA: TGTGCCAGCAGCCAAGATACGAATAACTATGGCTACACCTTC.

CDR3 DNA: TGTGCCAGCAGCGAACAGGGGGCGGTCACTGAAGCTTTCTTT. As protein: CASSEQGAVTEAFF. The chain links TRBV6-6 to TRBJ1-1, with TRBD1 matching 9 bases. This CDR3 comprises 14 residues. Germline V CDR1 and CDR2: MNHNY, SVGAGI (reference sequence). V gave up 6 bases and J gave up 4 bases; unmatched junction bases: 6.

The chain couples TRBV10-3 to TRBJ1-5; possibly TRBD1 for D (5 bases). The germline CDR1 and CDR2 sequences are ENHRY and SYGVKD. Trimming cost V 6 bases and J 4 bases, with 16 bases left between them. This CDR3 region has 15 residues. The CDR3 sequence is CAIREDSGGNQPQHF. The CDR3, as DNA: TGTGCCATCAGGGAAGACAGTGGGGGGAATCAGCCCCAGCATTTT.

V and J are TRBV4-2 and TRBJ1-4, with D uncertain. Trimming left V 0 bases short and J 8 bases short, with 10 bases between. The germline gives CDR1 LGHNA, CDR2 YNFKEQ. CDR3 length: 14 amino acids. The CDR3 loop is CASSQDKEREKLFF. The CDR3 DNA follows: TGTGCCAGCAGCCAAGATAAGGAGAGGGAAAAACTGTTTTTT.

V usage is TRBV10-3 and J usage is TRBJ1-6, with 7 bases identical to TRBD1. Germline loops: CDR1 ENHRY, CDR2 SYGVKD. The CDR3 is made up of 16 amino acids. Unmatched junction bases numbered 5, after V lost 6 bases and J lost 0 bases. The CDR3: CAISQQGSSYNSPLHF. Here the CDR3 DNA reads TGTGCCATCAGCCAACAGGGGAGCTCCTATAATTCACCCCTCCACTTT.

This clone was counted only a few times. This sequence joins TRBV6-5 and TRBJ1-5; a weak D match, TRBD1 (6 bases). Trimming took 6 bases from V and 2 from J, leaving 11 bases between them. CDR1 is MNHEY and CDR2 is SVGAGI in the germline V gene. The CDR3 covers 14 residues. The CDR3 loop is CASSENRGNQPQHF. The CDR3 DNA is TGTGCCAGCAGCGAGAACAGGGGCAATCAGCCCCAGCATTTT.

The chain is built from TRBV29-1 and TRBJ2-2; 8 nucleotides match TRBD1. There are 15 residues in the CDR3. J gave up 1 base and V 2 bases, and 3 bases lay outside the gene matches. The germline CDR1 and CDR2 sequences are SQVTM and ANQGSEA. Here the CDR3 reads CSVEKGTGNTGELFF. CDR3 DNA sequence: TGCAGCGTTGAAAAAGGGACAGGGAACACCGGGGAGCTGTTTTTT.